The text below deals with one T cell receptor (beta chain). The source of the sample is a study of shared clonotypes between healthy human individuals. Selected positively for CCR7 and CD45RO-negative, naive CD8 cells excluded terminally differentiated effector memory CD45RA+ cells. Only in-frame clones appear in the TCRdb table, and some are missing; sequencing was by immunoSEQ multiplex PCR. This table holds hundreds of thousands of clones, roughly 98% found once. Specimen: naive CD8+ T cells sorted from blood. The receptor was isolated from a man aged 25-40 years in good health.

In DNA form, the CDR3 reads TGTGCCAGCCGACTGAACACTGAAGCTTTCTTT. It yields the protein CASRLNTEAFF. The genes are TRBV2 and TRBJ1-1; D gene uncertain. Trimming removed 8 bases from V and 0 bases from J, with 4 bases in between. The CDR3 has 11 residues. Germline V gives CDR1 SNHLY, CDR2 FYNNEI.